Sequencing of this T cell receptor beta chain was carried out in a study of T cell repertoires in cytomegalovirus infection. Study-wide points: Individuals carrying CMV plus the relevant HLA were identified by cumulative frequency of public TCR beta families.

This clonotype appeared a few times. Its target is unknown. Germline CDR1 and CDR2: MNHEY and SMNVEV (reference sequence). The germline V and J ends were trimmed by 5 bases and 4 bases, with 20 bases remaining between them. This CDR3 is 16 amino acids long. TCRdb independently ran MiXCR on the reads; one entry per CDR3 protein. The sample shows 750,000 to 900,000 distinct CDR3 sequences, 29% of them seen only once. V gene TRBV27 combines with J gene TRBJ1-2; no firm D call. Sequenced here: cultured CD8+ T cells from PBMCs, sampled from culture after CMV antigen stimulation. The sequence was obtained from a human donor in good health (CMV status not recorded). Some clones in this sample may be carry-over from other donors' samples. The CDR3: CASSTAPAGVLYGYTF. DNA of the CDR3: TGTGCCAGCAGTACCGCCCCGGCAGGCGTCCTCTATGGCTACACCTTC.